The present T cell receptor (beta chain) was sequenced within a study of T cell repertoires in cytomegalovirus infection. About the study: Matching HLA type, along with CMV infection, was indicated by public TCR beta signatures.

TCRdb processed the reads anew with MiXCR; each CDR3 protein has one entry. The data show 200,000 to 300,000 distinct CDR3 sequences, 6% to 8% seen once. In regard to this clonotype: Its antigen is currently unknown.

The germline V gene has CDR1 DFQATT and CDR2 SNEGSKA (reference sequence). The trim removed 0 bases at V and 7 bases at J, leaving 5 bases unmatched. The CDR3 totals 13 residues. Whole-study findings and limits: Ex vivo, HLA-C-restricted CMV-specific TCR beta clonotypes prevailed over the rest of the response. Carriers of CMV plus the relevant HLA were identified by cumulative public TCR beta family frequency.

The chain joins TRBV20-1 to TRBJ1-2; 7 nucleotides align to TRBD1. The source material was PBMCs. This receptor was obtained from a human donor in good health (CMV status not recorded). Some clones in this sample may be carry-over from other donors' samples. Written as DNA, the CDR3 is TGCAGTGCTAGAGACAGGGGGAGTGGTGGCTACACCTTC. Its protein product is CSARDRGSGGYTF.